Below are 11 T cell receptor beta chains sequenced from a single sample in a study of OX40 agonist ivuxolimab in advanced cancers. Some clones are missing from TCRdb's copy, which holds only in-frame ones; the method was immunoSEQ multiplex PCR. The data show about 79,000 clones, with around 91% seen just once and more than 0.25% held by the top ten. Sequenced material: CD4+ or CD8+ T cells sorted from blood, taken in a trial of the OX40 agonist ivuxolimab. The receptors derive from an adult with an advanced solid tumor such as melanoma, head and neck, liver or kidney cancer.

The rearrangement uses TRBV18 and TRBJ1-1, with 8 bases identical to TRBD1. Germline V gene data show CDR1 as KGHSH and CDR2 as LQKENI. Trimming took 0 bases from V and 0 from J; bases not matched to a gene: 9. The CDR3 runs 18 residues. This CDR3 reads CASSPPLLSGQVNTEAFF. The CDR3 coding sequence is TGTGCCAGCTCACCACCTTTACTCTCGGGACAGGTGAACACTGAAGCTTTCTTT. The full variable domain, in which reference TRBV18 and TRBJ1-1 provide the parts outside the CDR3, is NAGVMQNPRHLVRRRGQEARLRCSPMKGHSHVYWYRQLPEEGLKFMVYLQKENIIDESGMPKERFSAEFPKEGPSILRIQQVVRGDSAAYFCASSPPLLSGQVNTEAFFGQGTRLTVV.

The chain employs TRBV7-3 and TRBJ1-5, with D perhaps matching TRBD1 (6 bases). V was trimmed by 0 bases and J by 10 bases, leaving 10 bases between them. Per the germline V gene, CDR1 is SGHTA and CDR2 is FQGTGA. The CDR3 totals 13 residues. CDR3 sequence reads: CASSLTGGGPQHF. CDR3 DNA: TGTGCCAGCAGCTTAACGGGAGGGGGTCCCCAGCATTTT.

This rearrangement joins TRBV7-9 to TRBJ2-1; D might be TRBD2 (5 bases). V was clipped by 5 bases and J by 9 bases, with 8 bases between them. This CDR3 has 11 residues. The germline V gene has CDR1 SEHNR and CDR2 FQNEAQ (reference sequence). CDR3 protein: CASSRRTEQFF. CDR3 in DNA: TGTGCCAGCAGCAGGAGGACTGAGCAGTTCTTC.

This clone has just a few counts. V usage is TRBV6-6 and J usage is TRBJ1-1; D is possibly TRBD1 (5 bases). Germline V gene lookup returns CDR1 MNHNY and CDR2 SVGAGI (reference sequence). The germline V and J ends were trimmed by 6 bases and 5 bases, with 19 bases remaining between them. This CDR3 region has 15 residues. CDR3 sequence reads: CASSPGRRWETEAFF. Written as DNA, the CDR3 is TGTGCCAGCAGCCCGGGACGGCGGTGGGAGACTGAAGCTTTCTTT.

The chain combines TRBV10-1 with TRBJ1-2; TRBD1 agrees at 9 bases. This CDR3 comprises 18 residues. With V trimmed by 0 bases and J by 2 bases, 10 bases remained unmatched. The V gene's germline CDR1 is WNHNN and CDR2 SYGVQD (reference sequence). The CDR3 coding sequence is TGCGCCAGCAGTGAGTCGACTTCCGGGACAGGGATCAACTATGGCTACACCTTC. Amino acid sequence: CASSESTSGTGINYGYTF.

This clone has a single count. V and J are TRBV2 and TRBJ2-1, with D unclear. Germline CDR1 and CDR2: SNHLY and FYNNEI. Deletions cut 6 bases from V and 9 bases from J, with 15 bases between. The CDR3 totals 13 residues. CDR3 sequence: CASSPYELGEQFF. The CDR3 nucleotides read TGTGCCAGCAGCCCGTATGAGCTTGGTGAGCAGTTCTTC.

The V call is TRBV11-2, the J call TRBJ1-4; perhaps TRBD1 as D (6 bases). CDR1 SGHAT and CDR2 FQNNGV come from the germline V gene. The ends were cut back, 5 bases at V and 3 bases at J, with 13 bases in the middle. There are 15 residues in the CDR3. For the CDR3, the DNA is TGTGCCAGCAGCCGCCAACAGGGTTCTAATGAAAAACTGTTTTTT. As protein: CASSRQQGSNEKLFF.

CDR3 in amino acids: CASSYYRVDIQYF. CDR3 DNA sequence: TGTGCCAGCAGTTACTACAGGGTTGACATTCAGTACTTC. J is TRBJ2-4 and V is TRBV6-6; perhaps TRBD1 as D (6 bases). Per the germline V gene, CDR1 is MNHNY and CDR2 is SVGAGI (reference sequence). V was clipped by 1 base and J by 8 bases, with 9 bases between them. CDR3 length equals 13 residues.

The V call is TRBV19, the J call TRBJ2-1; D remains unclear. V was clipped by 2 bases and J by 7 bases, with 6 bases between them. The CDR3 covers 12 residues. Germline CDR1 reads LNHDA; CDR2 reads SQIVND (reference sequence). The CDR3, as DNA: TGTGCCAGTAGTATACGAGGAAATGAGCAGTTCTTC. It encodes CASSIRGNEQFF.

The CDR3 bases are TGTGCCAGCAGCGTAGTCTCCCTTGGAAAGGGGAATGCCAATGAGCAGTTCTTC. Its protein is CASSVVSLGKGNANEQFF. The genes are TRBV9 and TRBJ2-1, with D possibly being TRBD1 (5 bases). Trimming left V 0 bases short and J 6 bases short, with 22 bases between. Germline values: CDR1 SGDLS, CDR2 YYNGEE. This CDR3 comprises 18 residues. Full variable domain (outside the CDR3, taken from reference TRBV9 and TRBJ2-1): DSGVTQTPKHLITATGQRVTLRCSPRSGDLSVYWYQQSLDQGLQFLIQYYNGEERAKGNILERFSAQQFPDLHSELNLSSLELGDSALYFCASSVVSLGKGNANEQFFGPGTRLTVL.

The chain carries TRBV30 and TRBJ2-3; D not resolved. Trimming stripped 7 bases from V and 4 bases from J, with 15 bases between. Germline CDR1 is GTSNPN and CDR2 is SVGIG (reference sequence). The CDR3 loop spans 13 amino acids. The chain's CDR3 is CAYTLGMADTQYF. The CDR3 coding sequence is TGTGCCTACACTCTTGGGATGGCAGATACGCAGTATTTT. Looking up the rest from reference TRBV30 and TRBJ2-3 gives the full variable domain: SQTIHQWPATLVQPVGSPLSLECTVEGTSNPNLYWYRQAAGRGLQLLFYSVGIGQISSEVPQNLSASRPQDRQFILSSKKLLLSDSGFYLCAYTLGMADTQYFGPGTRLTVL.